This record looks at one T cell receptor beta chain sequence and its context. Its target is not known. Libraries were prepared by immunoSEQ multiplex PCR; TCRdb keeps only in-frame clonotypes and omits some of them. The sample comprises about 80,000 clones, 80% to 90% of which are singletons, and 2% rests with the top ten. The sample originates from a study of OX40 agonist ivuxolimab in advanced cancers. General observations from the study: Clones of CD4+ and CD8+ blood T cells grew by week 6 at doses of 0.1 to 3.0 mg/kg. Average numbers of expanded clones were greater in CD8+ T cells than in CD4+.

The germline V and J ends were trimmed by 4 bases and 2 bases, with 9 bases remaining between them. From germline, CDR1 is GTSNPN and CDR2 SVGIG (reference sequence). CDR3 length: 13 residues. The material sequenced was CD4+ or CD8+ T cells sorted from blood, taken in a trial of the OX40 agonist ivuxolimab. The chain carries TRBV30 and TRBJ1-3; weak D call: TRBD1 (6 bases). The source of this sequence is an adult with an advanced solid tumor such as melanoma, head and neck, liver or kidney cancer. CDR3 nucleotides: TGTGCCTGGACTACAGGGCCTGGAAACACCATATATTTT. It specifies CAWTTGPGNTIYF. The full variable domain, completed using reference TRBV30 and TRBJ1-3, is SQTIHQWPATLVQPVGSPLSLECTVEGTSNPNLYWYRQAAGRGLQLLFYSVGIGQISSEVPQNLSASRPQDRQFILSSKKLLLSDSGFYLCAWTTGPGNTIYFGEGSWLTVV.